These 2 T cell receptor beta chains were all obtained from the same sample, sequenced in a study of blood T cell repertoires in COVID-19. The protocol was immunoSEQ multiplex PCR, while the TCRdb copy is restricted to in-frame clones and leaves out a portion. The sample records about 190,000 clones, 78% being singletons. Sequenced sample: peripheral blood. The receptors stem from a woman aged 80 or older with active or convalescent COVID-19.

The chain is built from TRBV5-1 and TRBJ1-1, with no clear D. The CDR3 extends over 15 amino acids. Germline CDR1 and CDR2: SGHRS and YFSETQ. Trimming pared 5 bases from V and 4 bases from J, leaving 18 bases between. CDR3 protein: CASRLDGSRGTEAFF. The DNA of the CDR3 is TGCGCCAGCAGGCTGGACGGATCGCGGGGCACTGAAGCTTTCTTT.

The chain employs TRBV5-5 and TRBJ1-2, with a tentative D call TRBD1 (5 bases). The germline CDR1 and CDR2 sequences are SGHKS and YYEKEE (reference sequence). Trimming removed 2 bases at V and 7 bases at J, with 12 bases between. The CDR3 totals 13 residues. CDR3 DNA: TGTGCCAGCAGCTTCTCCAACCAGGGTGGCTACACCTTC. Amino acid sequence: CASSFSNQGGYTF.